This T cell receptor (beta chain) was observed in a study of blood T cell repertoires in COVID-19. Study in general: Acute-phase and convalescent COVID-19 samples originated in the United States, Italy and Spain. From T cells, B-cell-depleted T cells, or PBMCs came the material, which was cDNA or gDNA.

Germline lookup yields CDR1 LGHNA and CDR2 YNFKEQ. The CDR3 has 18 amino acids. The germline V and J ends were trimmed by 0 bases and 0 bases, with 17 bases remaining between them. In the authors' workflow: Counts of nucleated cells, estimated from reference gene primer amplification, were obtained. Libraries were prepared by immunoSEQ multiplex PCR; TCRdb keeps only in-frame clonotypes and omits some of them. V and J calls and clone size are copied from that table; D and trimming were computed from the DNA. This table has some 340,000 clones, 80% to 90% appearing once. This TCR came from a man aged 25-40 years with active or convalescent COVID-19. The chain has TRBV4-2 and TRBJ1-2; tentatively, D is TRBD1 (5 bases). The sequencing input was peripheral blood. The CDR3 loop reads CASSQESPWGSSNYGYTF. In nucleotides, the CDR3 is TGTGCCAGCAGCCAAGAAAGCCCTTGGGGCAGCTCTAACTATGGCTACACCTTC.